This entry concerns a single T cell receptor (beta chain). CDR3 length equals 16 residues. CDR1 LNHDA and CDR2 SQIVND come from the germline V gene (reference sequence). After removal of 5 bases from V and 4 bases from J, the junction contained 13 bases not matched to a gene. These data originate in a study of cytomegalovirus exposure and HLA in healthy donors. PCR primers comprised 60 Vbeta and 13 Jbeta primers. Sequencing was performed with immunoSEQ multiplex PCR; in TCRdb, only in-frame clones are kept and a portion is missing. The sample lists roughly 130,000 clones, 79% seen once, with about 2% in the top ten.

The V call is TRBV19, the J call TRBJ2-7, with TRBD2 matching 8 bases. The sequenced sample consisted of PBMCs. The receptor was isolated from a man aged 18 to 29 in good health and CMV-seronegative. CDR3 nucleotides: TGTGCCAGTAGTCCGGAAGCGGGGGTTAGTGGTTACGAGCAGTACTTC. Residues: CASSPEAGVSGYEQYF.